Listed below are T cell receptor beta chains from one sample, sequenced in a study of T cells in Graves' hyperthyroidism and ophthalmopathy. TCRdb reprocessed the multiplex PCR reads with MiXCR, giving one entry per CDR3 protein. The sample lists fewer than 350,000 distinct CDR3 sequences, about a sixth occurring once. The sequencing input was blood. The receptors were gathered from a woman aged 40-49 years with Graves' ophthalmopathy. Each CDR3 is given with its conserved first and last residue. A D gene is named only where the DNA matches it firmly. Clone size is given for some rows only: seen once, a few or many times, or a class if the clone is expanded.

cdr3_nt cdr3_aa j_call d_call clone_size v_call
TGTGCCACCAGCAGAGATCAAGCAGCCCCAATTGAAGCTTTCTTT CATSRDQAAPIEAFF TRBJ1-1 . many TRBV15
TGTGCCAGCAGTTCTCAGGGTTTGGCCCAAGAGACCCAGTACTTC CASSSQGLAQETQYF TRBJ2-5 . . TRBV6-5
TGTGCCTGGAGTGTGAGATTGGGGGACCCCGAGCAGTACTTC CAWSVRLGDPEQYF TRBJ2-7 . . TRBV30
TGTGCCAGCAGTTTCGGACAGTCTTTAGGCACTGAAGCTTTCTTT CASSFGQSLGTEAFF TRBJ1-1 . few TRBV6-2/TRBV6-3
TGCAGTGCTAGGGAAATGAACACCGGGGAGCTGTTTTTT CSAREMNTGELFF TRBJ2-2 . many TRBV20-1
TGCGCCAGCAGCCAAGATGGTTCTTCTGCCGCGAACACCGGGGAGCTGTTTTTT CASSQDGSSAANTGELFF TRBJ2-2 . many TRBV4-3
TGTGCCAGCAGTGAAGAGTTGGGAGGGCCAGAGACCCAGTACTTC CASSEELGGPETQYF TRBJ2-5 TRBD2 many TRBV25-1
TGCAGTGCCGGGGCCGGGGTGAGAGAGACCCAGTACTTC CSAGAGVRETQYF TRBJ2-5 . many TRBV20-1
TGTGCCAGCAACAAACAGGGCGGCTTGGATTACGAGCAGTACTTC CASNKQGGLDYEQYF TRBJ2-7 . . TRBV7-2
TGCAGCGTTGAAGTTGGCGGGGCGCCTACCTCCTACGAGCAGTACTTC CSVEVGGAPTSYEQYF TRBJ2-7 . once TRBV29-1
TGTGCCAGCAGTGAGTTACTTAGCACAGATACGCAGTATTTT CASSELLSTDTQYF TRBJ2-3 . many TRBV2
TGTGCCAGTAAGGAACAGGGAGGCTCTGGGGCCAACGTCCTGACTTTC CASKEQGGSGANVLTF TRBJ2-6 . many TRBV19
TGTGCCAGTAGTTCCAGGGAAGGGATCCTCACAGATACGCAGTATTTT CASSSREGILTDTQYF TRBJ2-3 . many TRBV19
TGTGCCAGCAGCCATTATGGGACAGGGGGAGCAGAGACCCAGTACTTC CASSHYGTGGAETQYF TRBJ2-5 TRBD1 many TRBV3-1
TGTGCCAGCAGCCAAGATGGGCCGGCAGGGGTCCAGGAGACCCAGTACTTC CASSQDGPAGVQETQYF TRBJ2-5 . few TRBV3-1
TGTGCCAGCAGCCGAGGGACTAACTATGGCTACACCTTC CASSRGTNYGYTF TRBJ1-2 . many TRBV27
TGTGCCAGCAGCCAAAACCGGGGTTCCAAGACCCAGTACTTC CASSQNRGSKTQYF TRBJ2-5 . many TRBV3-1
TGTGCCAGCAGCACGCAGGAGGGTCAGCCCCAGCATTTT CASSTQEGQPQHF TRBJ1-5 . many TRBV7-9
TGTGCCAGCAGTTTACCATTTTACCGAGGGCCCCAAGAGACCCAGTACTTC CASSLPFYRGPQETQYF TRBJ2-5 . many TRBV28
TGTGCCAGCAGCCCAATGACACGGAACACTGAAGCTTTCTTT CASSPMTRNTEAFF TRBJ1-1 . many TRBV6-1
TGTGCCTGGAGTTCCCCGGGGGGGATCGGGGAGCTGTTTTTT CAWSSPGGIGELFF TRBJ2-2 TRBD2 . TRBV30
TGTGCCAGCTCACTTCGGGGGCTGCAGCCCCAGCATTTT CASSLRGLQPQHF TRBJ1-5 . few TRBV18
TGTGCCAGTAGTATGACAGGGGGTACTGAAGCTTTCTTT CASSMTGGTEAFF TRBJ1-1 TRBD1 many TRBV19
TGTGCCAGCACCCTGATGGGGAGGGGGGGCACTGAAGCTTTCTTT CASTLMGRGGTEAFF TRBJ1-1 . . TRBV6-1
TGTGCCAGCAGTGAATATATTCCCGGACGGACCGGGGAGCTGTTTTTT CASSEYIPGRTGELFF TRBJ2-2 . many TRBV25-1
TGTGCCAGCAGTTCGTGGACAATCGGCTACGAGCAGTACTTC CASSSWTIGYEQYF TRBJ2-7 . many TRBV6-2/TRBV6-3
TGTGCCAGCAGCTTGACTAGCGGGAGCTCCTACGAGCAGTACTTC CASSLTSGSSYEQYF TRBJ2-7 TRBD2 many TRBV11-2
TGTGCCAGCAGCGTACATGAATTGGAGACCCAGTACTTC CASSVHELETQYF TRBJ2-5 . . TRBV12-3/TRBV12-4
TGTGCCAGCAACCGCGGAACCTCGACAGCGCTAACTGAAGCTTTCTTT CASNRGTSTALTEAFF TRBJ1-1 . many TRBV6-1
TGTGCCAGCAGTTTTAGGGCGACCAAAAACATTCAGTACTTC CASSFRATKNIQYF TRBJ2-4 . many TRBV2
TGTGCCAGCAGCACCCGACTACGGAGTCATGAGACCCAGTACTTC CASSTRLRSHETQYF TRBJ2-5 . once TRBV7-6
TGTGCCAGCAGGACCGGGGCGAGGGGCTACACCTTC CASRTGARGYTF TRBJ1-2 . . TRBV6-1
TGTGCCAGCAGTTCCGTTGGTCTCAAAATCGGGGAGCTGTTTTTT CASSSVGLKIGELFF TRBJ2-2 . . TRBV6-2/TRBV6-3
TGTGCCAGTAGTATAGTGAGGCAGATGCACAATCAGCCCCAGCATTTT CASSIVRQMHNQPQHF TRBJ1-5 . many TRBV19
TGTGCCAGCAGCAAGACTAGCGGGAGGGGTGAGCAGTACTTC CASSKTSGRGEQYF TRBJ2-7 TRBD2 many TRBV28
TGCGCCAGCAGCAAAACAGACAGGGTCTCTGGAAACACCATATATTTT CASSKTDRVSGNTIYF TRBJ1-3 TRBD1 many TRBV5-1
TGTGCCAGCAGTCGGACAGACGGGGAGCTGTTTTTT CASSRTDGELFF TRBJ2-2 . many TRBV13
TGTGCCAGCAGCCGGGAGGTCACAATTTCCTACGAGCAGTACTTC CASSREVTISYEQYF TRBJ2-7 TRBD2 many TRBV11-1
TGTGCCAGCAGCTTACGTCGCACCGGGGAGCTGTTTTTT CASSLRRTGELFF TRBJ2-2 . . TRBV7-3
TGTGCTAGTGGTTTTCAGGGGGTGAGCACTGAAGCTTTCTTT CASGFQGVSTEAFF TRBJ1-1 TRBD1 many TRBV12-5
TGCAGTGCTAGAGATTTCGCCTTGGGGCAGAGGGGTAATTCACCCCTCCACTTT CSARDFALGQRGNSPLHF TRBJ1-6 . many TRBV20-1
TGCAGTGCTAAGGGACAGGGGAAAAACATTCAGTACTTC CSAKGQGKNIQYF TRBJ2-4 TRBD1 few TRBV20-1
TGTGCCAGCAGTTATAAGAAGAACACCGGGGAGCTGTTTTTT CASSYKKNTGELFF TRBJ2-2 . many TRBV6-5
TGTGCCAGCAGTTGGGTCATGAACACTGAAGCTTTCTTT CASSWVMNTEAFF TRBJ1-1 . many TRBV6-5
TGCGCCAGCAGCTTGGTAGGGCCTGGGACACTTGAAGCTTTCTTT CASSLVGPGTLEAFF TRBJ1-1 . many TRBV5-1
TGCGCCAGCGAAATCCCCCGGGACCTTAAAGAGGAGACCCAGTACTTC CASEIPRDLKEETQYF TRBJ2-5 . many TRBV10-1